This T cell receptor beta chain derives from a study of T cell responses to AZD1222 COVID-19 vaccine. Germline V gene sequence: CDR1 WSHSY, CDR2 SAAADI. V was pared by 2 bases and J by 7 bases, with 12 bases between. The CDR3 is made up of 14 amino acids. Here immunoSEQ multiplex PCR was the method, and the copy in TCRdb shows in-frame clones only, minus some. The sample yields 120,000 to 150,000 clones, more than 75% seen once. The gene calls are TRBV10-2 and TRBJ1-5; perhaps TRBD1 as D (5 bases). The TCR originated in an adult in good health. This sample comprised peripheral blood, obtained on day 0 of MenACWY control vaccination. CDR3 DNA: TGCGCCAGCAGTGAGGACAGACTTAGGCAGCCCCAGCATTTT. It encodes CASSEDRLRQPQHF.